What follows is one TCR beta chain and its context. Its antigen is not known. TCRdb's copy holds only in-frame clones and misses some; the assay was immunoSEQ multiplex PCR. The sample records tens of thousands of clones, 89% being singletons. Germline trimming cut 5 bases from V and 2 bases from J; bases unmatched to any gene: 6. The CDR3 covers 13 residues. From germline, CDR1 is GTSNPN and CDR2 SVGIG (reference sequence). The data were obtained in a study of OX40 agonist ivuxolimab in advanced cancers. Study-level results: There was clonal expansion of CD4+ and CD8+ blood T cells by week 6 at 0.1 to 3.0 mg/kg.

The sequenced sample was CD4+ or CD8+ T cells sorted from blood, obtained in a trial of the OX40 agonist ivuxolimab. This chain joins TRBV30 and TRBJ2-7; 7 positions agree with TRBD1. This TCR was recovered from an adult with an advanced solid tumor such as melanoma, head and neck, liver or kidney cancer. CDR3 nucleotides: TGTGCCTGGGGAAGAGGACAGGCCTACGAGCAGTACTTC. Amino acids: CAWGRGQAYEQYF.